The T cell receptor (beta chain) under discussion was sequenced for a study of Graves' ophthalmopathy and Graves' hyperthyroidism. Across the study: Sampling took place at initial diagnosis, with peripheral blood obtained before any treatment.

The authors amplified TCR beta CDR3 regions from RNA transcripts. Second-round multiplex PCR came after first-round RT-PCR with HTBI primers. TCRdb re-called the multiplex PCR reads through MiXCR, storing one row per CDR3 protein. The table has under 350,000 distinct CDR3 sequences, roughly a sixth seen once. In its sample, this clonotype was seen many times. Antigen: not known. General observations from the study: Detected in blood as well were most expanded thyroid clonotypes with frequency above 0.001.

The length of the CDR3 is 12 residues. The V gene's germline CDR1 is SQVTM and CDR2 ANQGSEA. After removal of 6 bases from V and 4 bases from J, the junction contained 2 bases not matched to a gene. Uncontrolled infections, pregnancy, lactation or other autoimmune diseases led to patient exclusion. Physicians reached a diagnosis by relying on clinical symptoms, serum thyroxine, TRAb, thyroid ultrasound and orbital computed tomography. This sequence joins TRBV29-1 and TRBJ1-1; 10 bases match TRBD1. The clonotype originates from an adult man with Graves' ophthalmopathy. The sample was peripheral blood. The CDR3 loop is CSVGTGVTEAFF. The CDR3 region has the DNA TGCAGCGTGGGGACAGGGGTCACTGAAGCTTTCTTT.